This TCR beta chain was captured in a study of relationships among human T cell subsets. The CD45RA-negative fraction was bead-selected with anti-CD45RO to obtain memory T cells. As for this clonotype: The target antigen is unknown.

Looked up from germline, CDR1 is SNHLY and CDR2 is FYNNEI. CDR3 length: 14 amino acids. V lost 6 bases and J 8 bases, leaving 16 bases between the germline ends. The T cell receptor alpha and beta CDR3 regions were amplified from mRNA by semiquantitative ARM-PCR. ARM-PCR used tagged nested gene-specific primers, then communal superprimers for exponential amplification. TCRdb ran MiXCR on the multiplex PCR reads and lists one entry per CDR3 protein. The repertoire holds several thousand distinct CDR3 sequences, with about 50% as singletons. Study-level results: Bead sorting may have left some CD4+CD8+ double-positive cells. Substantial CDR3 sharing among Th1, Th2 and regulatory cells suggested stochastic fate choice. The seven subsets showed no significant differences in gene usage or CDR3 length. Clones with over 100 reads held over 55% of CD8+ cytotoxic sequences.

The TCR originated in a man between 35 and 55 years old in good health. This chain connects TRBV2 to TRBJ1-4, with D perhaps matching TRBD1 (6 bases). What was sequenced was memory T cells sorted from blood. CDR3 coding DNA: TGTGCCAGCAGGACGACAGGAAAGAACGAAAAACTGTTTTTT. It specifies CASRTTGKNEKLFF. The entire variable domain, with the rest obtained from reference TRBV2 and TRBJ1-4, is as follows: EPEVTQTPSHQVTQMGQEVILRCVPISNHLYFYWYRQILGQKVEFLVSFYNNEISEKSEIFDDQFSVERPDGSNFTLKIRSTKLEDSAMYFCASRTTGKNEKLFFGSGTQLSVL.